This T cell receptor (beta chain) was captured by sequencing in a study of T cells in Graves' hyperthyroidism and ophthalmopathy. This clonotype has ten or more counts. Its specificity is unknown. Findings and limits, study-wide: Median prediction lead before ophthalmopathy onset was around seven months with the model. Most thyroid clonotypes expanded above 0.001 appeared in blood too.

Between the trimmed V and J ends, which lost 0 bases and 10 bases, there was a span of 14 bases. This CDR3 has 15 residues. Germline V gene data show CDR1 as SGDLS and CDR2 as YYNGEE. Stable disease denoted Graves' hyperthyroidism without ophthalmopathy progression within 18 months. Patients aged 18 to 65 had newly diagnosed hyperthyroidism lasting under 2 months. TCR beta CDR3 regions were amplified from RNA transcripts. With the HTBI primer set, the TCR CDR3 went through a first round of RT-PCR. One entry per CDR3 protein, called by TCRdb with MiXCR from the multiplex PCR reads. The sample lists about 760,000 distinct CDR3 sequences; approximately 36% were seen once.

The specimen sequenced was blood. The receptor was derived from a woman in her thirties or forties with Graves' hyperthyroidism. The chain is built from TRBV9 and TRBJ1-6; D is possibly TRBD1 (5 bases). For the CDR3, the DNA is TGTGCCAGCAGCGTAGCTTGGGGACCGGGCTCACCCCTCCACTTT. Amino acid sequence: CASSVAWGPGSPLHF.